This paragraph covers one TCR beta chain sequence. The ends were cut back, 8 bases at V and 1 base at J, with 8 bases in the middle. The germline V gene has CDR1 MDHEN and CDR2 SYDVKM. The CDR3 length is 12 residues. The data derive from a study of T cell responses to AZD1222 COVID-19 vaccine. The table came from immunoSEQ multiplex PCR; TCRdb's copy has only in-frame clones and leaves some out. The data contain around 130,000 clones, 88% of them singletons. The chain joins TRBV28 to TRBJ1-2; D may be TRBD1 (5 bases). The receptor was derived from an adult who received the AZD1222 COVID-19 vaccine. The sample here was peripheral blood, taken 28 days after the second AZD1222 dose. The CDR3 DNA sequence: TGTGCCAGCGGGACGGTTAACTATGGCTACACCTTC. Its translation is CASGTVNYGYTF.